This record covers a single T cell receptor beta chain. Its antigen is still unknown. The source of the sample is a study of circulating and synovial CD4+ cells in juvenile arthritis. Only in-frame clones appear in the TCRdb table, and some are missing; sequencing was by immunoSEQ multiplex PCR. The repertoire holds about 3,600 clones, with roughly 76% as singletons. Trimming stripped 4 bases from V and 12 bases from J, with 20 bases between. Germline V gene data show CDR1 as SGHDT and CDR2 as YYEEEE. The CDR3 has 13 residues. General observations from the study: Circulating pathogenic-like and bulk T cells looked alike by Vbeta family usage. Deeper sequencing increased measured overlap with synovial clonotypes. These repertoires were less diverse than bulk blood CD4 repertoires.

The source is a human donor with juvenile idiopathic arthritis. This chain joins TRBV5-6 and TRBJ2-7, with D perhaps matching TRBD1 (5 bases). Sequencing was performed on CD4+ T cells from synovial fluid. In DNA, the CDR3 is TGTGCCAGCAGCGTGCGTACAGGTCGGTTACTGTACTTC. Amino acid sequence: CASSVRTGRLLYF.